The rows below give T cell receptor beta chains drawn from one sample of a study of tumor-infiltrating lymphocytes in localized non-small cell lung cancer. The table came from immunoSEQ multiplex PCR; TCRdb's copy has only in-frame clones and leaves some out. Altogether 13,000 to 15,000 clones are present, approximately 62% being singletons, with the ten largest covering roughly a tenth. The specimen sequenced was uninvolved lung tissue not adjacent to the tumor. All receptors derive from a human donor with non-small cell lung cancer. Each CDR3 is given with its conserved first and last residue. Fields, in order: D gene, J gene, V gene, clone size, CDR3 DNA, CDR3 protein. D genes are given only for firm matches. Only part of the rows carry a size: once, few, many, or a class if the clone is expanded.

>TRBD2|TRBJ2-1|TRBV9|.
TGTGCCAGCGGGGGGGATTGGAACAATGAGCAGTTCTTC
CASGGDWNNEQFF
>TRBD1|TRBJ1-1|TRBV6-6|.
TGTGCCAGCAGTTCGGGACAGACTTCAATACATGAAGCTTTCTTT
CASSSGQTSIHEAFF
>.|TRBJ2-7|TRBV7-9|.
TGTGCCAGCAGCTTAGCCGGGGCGCGGGTCCACGAGCAGTACTTC
CASSLAGARVHEQYF
>.|TRBJ2-7|TRBV4-3|.
TGCGCCAGCAGCCAAGAGGTAGGGCCGAAGCAGTACTTC
CASSQEVGPKQYF
>.|TRBJ2-3|TRBV7-2|.
TGTGCCAGCAGCCCTGCTCCAGGGGGGGGTGGCACAGATACGCAGTATTTT
CASSPAPGGGGTDTQYF
>.|TRBJ2-2|TRBV28|.
TGTGCCACCTTCGAGGTCGCGAGGAGCGAAGACACCGGGGAGCTGTTTTTT
CATFEVARSEDTGELFF
>TRBD2|TRBJ2-3|TRBV6-1|.
TGTGCCAGCAGTGAAGTTAGCGGGGGGGCAGATACGCAGTATTTT
CASSEVSGGADTQYF
>.|TRBJ2-3|TRBV11-3|.
TGTGCCAGCAGCTCCGGGTCAGGGGGGTTCACAGATACGCAGTATTTT
CASSSGSGGFTDTQYF
>.|TRBJ1-1|TRBV5-1|.
TGCGCCAGCAGCTTTGGACAGCGAGGCGGAGAAGCTTTCTTT
CASSFGQRGGEAFF
>.|TRBJ1-4|TRBV28|few
TGTGCCACCACGGGCATCGGTGAAAAACTGTTTTTT
CATTGIGEKLFF
>TRBD1|TRBJ1-1|TRBV7-2|.
TGTGCCAGCAGCTTAGTCTGGACAGGGAACACTGAAGCTTTCTTT
CASSLVWTGNTEAFF
>.|TRBJ2-7|TRBV6-1|.
TGTGCCAGCAGTGGACAAAGCGGCTACGAGCAGTACTTC
CASSGQSGYEQYF
>.|TRBJ1-5|TRBV7-2|.
TGTGCCAGCAGCATGACGGGGCTGTTCGATAGCAATCAGCCCCAGCATTTT
CASSMTGLFDSNQPQHF
>.|TRBJ2-5|TRBV6-5|once
TGTGCCAGCAGTTACTCGAGGCAGGGTATGCAGACCCAGTACTTC
CASSYSRQGMQTQYF
>TRBD1|TRBJ1-2|TRBV7-3|medium-sized
TGTGCCAGCAGCTCGGGACAGGGATATGGCTACACCTTC
CASSSGQGYGYTF
>.|TRBJ2-2|TRBV7-2|.
TGTGCCAGCAGCTTAATGGGGAATACCGCCACCGGGGAGCTGTTTTTT
CASSLMGNTATGELFF
>TRBD1|TRBJ1-5|TRBV4-1|.
TGCGCCAGCAGCCCTCGACAGGGGAATCAGCCCCAGCATTTT
CASSPRQGNQPQHF
>.|TRBJ2-3|TRBV5-1|.
TGCGCCAGCAGCTTCGACGCCGAGGATACGCAGTATTTT
CASSFDAEDTQYF
>.|TRBJ1-5|TRBV6-5|.
TGTGCCAGCAGTTATTCCCAGGGATCCCATCAGCCCCAGCATTTT
CASSYSQGSHQPQHF
>.|TRBJ2-5|TRBV9|once
TGTGCCAGCAGCGGTCAGGGTGCAGAGACCCAGTACTTC
CASSGQGAETQYF
>TRBD2|TRBJ2-7|TRBV7-2|.
TGTGCCAGCAGCACCCTCCCTCCAGGGACTAGCGCTGGCGAGCAGTACTTC
CASSTLPPGTSAGEQYF
>.|TRBJ1-1|TRBV27|.
TGTGCCAGCAGTTCCCTCGGGCAGGGAGGGAGGGACACTGAAGCTTTCTTT
CASSSLGQGGRDTEAFF
>.|TRBJ2-5|TRBV5-8|.
TGTGCCAGCAGCTTGCAGGGGTACCAAGAGACCCAGTACTTC
CASSLQGYQETQYF
>.|TRBJ2-1|TRBV7-3|once
TGTGCCAGCAGCTTATCGTCGGGAGCCTACCCCTACAATGAGCAGTTCTTC
CASSLSSGAYPYNEQFF
>.|TRBJ1-2|TRBV7-2|.
TGTGCCAGCAGCCTTTCTCGACAGCTCTATGGCTACACCTTC
CASSLSRQLYGYTF
>.|TRBJ2-5|TRBV5-1|.
TGCGCCAGCACAGAAGCTGGGCAGGTTCAAGAGACCCAGTACTTC
CASTEAGQVQETQYF
>.|TRBJ1-5|TRBV27|.
TGTGCCAGCAGCCCGGCTCACATGGACAGAAGCAATCAGCCCCAGCATTTT
CASSPAHMDRSNQPQHF
>.|TRBJ2-2|TRBV19|.
TGTGCCAGTAGTCGCCGGGGAGCGACGAACACCGGGGAGCTGTTTTTT
CASSRRGATNTGELFF
>TRBD1|TRBJ1-1|TRBV11-2|.
TGTGCCAGCAGCTCATACAGGGGGAACACTGAAGCTTTCTTT
CASSSYRGNTEAFF
>TRBD1|TRBJ1-4|TRBV5-1|.
TGCGCCAGCAGCTCGGAGGACAGGGGAGCAACTAATGAAAAACTGTTTTTT
CASSSEDRGATNEKLFF
>TRBD2|TRBJ2-3|TRBV29-1|medium-sized
TGCAGCGTTGCTAGCGGGGGGAGTGGAGATACGCAGTATTTT
CSVASGGSGDTQYF
>.|TRBJ2-7|TRBV9|.
TGTGCCAGCAGCGGATCCCGCAGGGAGAGGGGCGCCTACGAGCAGTACTTC
CASSGSRRERGAYEQYF
>.|TRBJ1-1|TRBV7-2|.
TGTGCCAGCAGCTTAAGGAGGAGTACTGAAGCTTTCTTT
CASSLRRSTEAFF
>.|TRBJ1-1|TRBV11-2|.
TGTGCCAGCAGCTCGGGGCTAAACACTGAAGCTTTCTTT
CASSSGLNTEAFF
>.|TRBJ1-4|TRBV2|.
TGTGCCAGCAGTGCCAGGGAGGGCGAAAAACTGTTTTTT
CASSAREGEKLFF
>.|TRBJ1-2|TRBV30|.
TGTGCCTGGAGTGTATGGATCGGGACAACGTTGGAGTACACCTTC
CAWSVWIGTTLEYTF
>TRBD1|TRBJ1-4|TRBV2|.
TGTGCCAGCAGTGAAAAGACAGGGTTGGCTAATGAAAAACTGTTTTTT
CASSEKTGLANEKLFF
>TRBD1|TRBJ2-5|TRBV28|.
TGTGCCAGCAGTCTACCGACAGGGGGCGCAGAGACCCAGTACTTC
CASSLPTGGAETQYF
>TRBD1|TRBJ1-4|TRBV5-6|.
TGTGCCAGCAGCTTGTCCAGGGGGCACACTAATGAAAAACTGTTTTTT
CASSLSRGHTNEKLFF
>TRBD2|TRBJ2-1|TRBV4-1|.
TGCGCCAGCAGCCCCACCGGGACTAGCGGATACAATGAGCAGTTCTTC
CASSPTGTSGYNEQFF
>.|TRBJ1-2|TRBV2|medium-sized
TGTGCCAGCAGTGATGCAGGGACTTCCTATGGCTACACCTTC
CASSDAGTSYGYTF